The 19 T cell receptor beta chains below were found in one sample sequenced in a study of blood T cell repertoires in COVID-19. Some clones are missing from TCRdb's copy, which holds only in-frame ones; the method was immunoSEQ multiplex PCR. The repertoire holds about 97,000 clones, with just under 90% as singletons. The specimen was peripheral blood. Source of these receptors: a human donor in a cohort sampled during active COVID-19.

V gene TRBV24-1 combines with J gene TRBJ2-5; TRBD2 matches at 10 bases. In germline, CDR1 is KGHDR, CDR2 SFDVKD. The CDR3 contains 15 residues. V dropped 3 bases and J dropped 4; count of bases not matched to a gene: 4. CDR3 bases: TGTGCCACCAGTGATCCGGGACTAGCGTTAGAGACCCAGTACTTC. Its translation is CATSDPGLALETQYF.

J is TRBJ1-4 and V is TRBV7-2; maybe TRBD1 (6 bases). CDR1 and CDR2 from the germline V gene are SGHTA and FQGNSA. This CDR3 has 16 residues. The V end was cut by 3 bases, the J end by 5 bases, with 16 bases between. The CDR3 DNA is TGTGCCAGCAGCTTGACCTGGACAGTGGAGAATGAAAAACTGTTTTTT. Protein: CASSLTWTVENEKLFF.

The chain carries TRBV19 and TRBJ2-3, with TRBD1 identical over 9 bases. With 5 bases clipped from V and 2 bases from J, the junction kept 8 bases outside the gene matches. Germline assignment: CDR1 LNHDA and CDR2 SQIVND (reference sequence). The CDR3 runs to 16 residues. Here the CDR3 DNA reads TGTGCCAGTAGTGCAGCCGGGACAGGGCTCACAGATACGCAGTATTTT. It specifies CASSAAGTGLTDTQYF.

This chain joins TRBV29-1 and TRBJ1-2; no clear D gene. Germline CDR1 reads SQVTM; CDR2 reads ANQGSEA. The CDR3 is 13 amino acids. Trimming shortened V by 2 bases and J by 5 bases, and 12 bases separated the two germline ends. Here the CDR3 DNA reads TGCAGCGTTGAACGGGGATTGGGGTATGGCTACACCTTC. Translating it yields CSVERGLGYGYTF.

The chain employs TRBV13 and TRBJ2-3; the match to TRBD2 covers 12 bases. V was clipped by 3 bases and J by 0 bases; unmatched bases: 10. The length of the CDR3 is 19 residues. Germline V lookup: CDR1 PRHDT, CDR2 FYEKMQ (reference sequence). The CDR3 region has the DNA TGTGCCAGCAGCTTCACGACTAGCGGGAGTTCTACTAGCACAGATACGCAGTATTTT. Encoded protein: CASSFTTSGSSTSTDTQYF. Together with reference TRBV13 and TRBJ2-3, the CDR3 gives the full variable domain: AAGVIQSPRHLIKEKRETATLKCYPIPRHDTVYWYQQGPGQDPQFLISFYEKMQSDKGSIPDRFSAQQFSDYHSELNMSSLELGDSALYFCASSFTTSGSSTSTDTQYFGPGTRLTVL.

This clone was counted a few times. J is TRBJ2-7 and V is TRBV6-5; perhaps TRBD2 as D (5 bases). Germline CDR1 and CDR2: MNHEY and SVGAGI. V lost 0 bases and J 6 bases, leaving 12 bases between the germline ends. This CDR3 comprises 14 residues. CDR3 residues: CASSYSGPGFEQYF. In DNA, the CDR3 is TGTGCCAGCAGTTACTCTGGTCCGGGGTTCGAGCAGTACTTC.

The chain carries TRBV9 and TRBJ1-6, with 8 bases that match TRBD1. V lost 0 bases and J lost 8; bases outside the gene matches: 4. Per germline, CDR1 SGDLS and CDR2 YYNGEE. The CDR3 length is 15 residues. CDR3 in DNA: TGTGCCAGCAGCGTAGTTGACAGGGGAGATTCACCCCTCCACTTT. This sequence encodes CASSVVDRGDSPLHF.

The chain has TRBV9 and TRBJ2-7; maybe TRBD2 (5 bases). Between the trimmed V and J ends, which lost 3 bases and 5 bases, there was a span of 12 bases. Germline V lookup: CDR1 SGDLS, CDR2 YYNGEE. CDR3 length equals 13 residues. The chain's CDR3 is CASSGGGVDEQYF. As DNA, the CDR3 is TGTGCCAGCAGCGGAGGAGGTGTCGACGAGCAGTACTTC.

J is TRBJ2-1 and V is TRBV9; the D gene is possibly TRBD2 (6 bases). The CDR3 extends over 17 amino acids. Germline V CDR1 and CDR2: SGDLS, YYNGEE. The V gene lost 4 bases and the J gene lost 1 base, with 18 bases spanning the gap. The CDR3 nucleotides read TGTGCCAGCAGCAAAGAGGGGTTCGGGACTTCCTACAATGAGCAGTTCTTC. Translation gives CASSKEGFGTSYNEQFF.

The genes are TRBV9 and TRBJ2-3, with TRBD2 matching over 7 bases. This CDR3 comprises 16 residues. CDR1 and CDR2 from the germline V gene are SGDLS and YYNGEE. The V segment lost 3 bases and the J segment 0 bases; nucleotides outside the gene matches: 7. The CDR3 protein is CASSAREGRSTDTQYF. CDR3 coding DNA: TGTGCCAGCAGCGCGAGGGAGGGCCGAAGCACAGATACGCAGTATTTT.

This chain uses TRBV27 with TRBJ2-1, with 8 positions matching TRBD2. Germline lookup yields CDR1 MNHEY and CDR2 SMNVEV (reference sequence). The CDR3 is made up of 16 amino acids. J gave up 4 bases and V 1 base, and 6 bases lay outside the gene matches. CDR3 sequence reads: CASSLYRGRPYNEQFF. Written as DNA, the CDR3 is TGTGCCAGCAGTTTATACCGCGGGAGGCCTTACAATGAGCAGTTCTTC.

V usage is TRBV19 and J usage is TRBJ1-1, with D perhaps TRBD1 (6 bases). Germline CDR1 LNHDA, CDR2 SQIVND (reference sequence). CDR3 length: 13 amino acids. V dropped 6 bases and J dropped 1 base, with 9 bases sitting between them. The DNA for the CDR3 is TGTGCCAGTAGACAGGGCCGGAACACTGAAGCTTTCTTT. It specifies CASRQGRNTEAFF. Combining the CDR3 with reference TRBV19 and TRBJ1-1 gives the whole variable domain DGGITQSPKYLFRKEGQNVTLSCEQNLNHDAMYWYRQDPGQGLRLIYYSQIVNDFQKGDIAEGYSVSREKKESFPLTVTSAQKNPTAFYLCASRQGRNTEAFFGQGTRLTVV.

J is TRBJ1-3 and V is TRBV6-2 or TRBV6-3, with 7 bases aligning to TRBD1. This CDR3 is 16 amino acids long. V gave up 6 bases and J gave up 0 bases; unmatched junction bases: 8. The germline V gene encodes CDR1 MNHEY and CDR2 SVGEGT. The CDR3, as DNA: TGTGCCAGCAGCCAACAGGGGAGTCTCTCTGGAAACACCATATATTTT. The encoded protein is CASSQQGSLSGNTIYF.

The genes are TRBV7-8 and TRBJ1-5; 11 bases are shared with TRBD1. The germline CDR1 and CDR2 sequences are SGHVS and FQNEAQ. The junction had 5 bases not matched to a gene; V was cut back by 5 bases and J by 5 bases. The CDR3 runs 15 residues. CDR3 in amino acids: CASSPRDRGYQPQHF. CDR3 bases: TGTGCCAGCAGCCCGAGGGACAGGGGGTATCAGCCCCAGCATTTT. The full variable domain, rest sourced from reference TRBV7-8 and TRBJ1-5, is GAGVSQSPRYKVAKRGQDVALRCDPISGHVSLFWYQQALGQGPEFLTYFQNEAQLDKSGLPSDRFFAERPEGSVSTLKIQRTQQEDSAVYLCASSPRDRGYQPQHFGDGTRLSIL.

The V and J genes are TRBV4-1 and TRBJ2-7; weak D call: TRBD2 (6 bases). Germline CDR1 is MGHRA and CDR2 is YSYEKL. This CDR3 spans 13 amino acids. Trimming stripped 4 bases from V and 7 bases from J, with 14 bases between. The CDR3 is CASSLYQGGEQYF. CDR3 nucleotides: TGCGCCAGCAGCCTATACCAGGGAGGAGAGCAGTACTTC.

V gene TRBV4-2 combines with J gene TRBJ1-2, with D unresolved. Germline CDR1 and CDR2: LGHNA and YNFKEQ. CDR3 length equals 11 residues. Trimming cost V 4 bases and J 8 bases, with 8 bases left between them. The CDR3 reads CASSPGEGYTF. The DNA for the CDR3 is TGTGCCAGCAGCCCCGGGGAGGGCTACACCTTC.

The rearrangement links TRBV4-3 to TRBJ2-1; 7 bases match TRBD2. CDR1 LGHNA and CDR2 YSLEER come from the germline V gene. The CDR3 consists of 18 residues. The V segment lost 0 bases and the J segment 9 bases; nucleotides outside the gene matches: 17. The CDR3 coding sequence is TGCGCCAGCAGCCAAGATAGATTTCAGGCGGGAGTCCTCGGTGAGCAGTTCTTC. It specifies CASSQDRFQAGVLGEQFF.

The V call is TRBV19, the J call TRBJ1-2; 7 nucleotides agree with TRBD1. Losses at the gene ends were 6 bases for V and 5 bases for J; bases not matched to a gene: 9. This CDR3 comprises 14 residues. Germline CDR1 and CDR2: LNHDA and SQIVND (reference sequence). This CDR3 is CASRRGQEKYGYTF. The CDR3 DNA sequence: TGTGCCAGTAGGAGGGGGCAGGAGAAATATGGCTACACCTTC.

This chain connects TRBV7-9 to TRBJ1-1, with 9 nucleotides matching TRBD1. CDR1 and CDR2 from the germline V gene are SEHNR and FQNEAQ (reference sequence). The CDR3 length is 15 residues. Trimming cost V 11 bases and J 0 bases; bases outside gene matches: 10. DNA for the CDR3: TGTGCCGGGGGGGACAGGGACTTTCTGAACACTGAAGCTTTCTTT. This encodes CAGGDRDFLNTEAFF.